One T cell receptor (beta chain) is described in this entry. What it binds is not known. The V end was cut by 0 bases, the J end by 5 bases, with 11 bases between. Germline V lookup: CDR1 SGDLS, CDR2 YYNGEE. The CDR3 spans 15 residues. The sample belongs to a study of cytomegalovirus exposure and HLA in healthy donors. Study context: A prior study identified 120 million or so unique TCR beta sequences from 180 million or so T cells. General study findings and limits: A missense DCLRE1C variant was associated with V- and J-gene trimming of TCR beta chains in a later analysis, and an independent cohort replicated the association. A later analysis found common viral pathogens apparently linked to several of the most significant clusters.

Both 60 Vbeta primers and 13 Jbeta primers went into the PCR. The data were produced by immunoSEQ multiplex PCR, yet TCRdb's version contains in-frame clones alone and is incomplete. This table holds 150,000 to 200,000 clones, 75% to 90% found once. The chain recombines TRBV9 with TRBJ2-2; maybe TRBD2 (5 bases). The receptor was isolated from a man aged 50 to 60 in good health and CMV-seropositive. What was sequenced was PBMCs. Here the CDR3 reads CASSVATRGTGELFF. CDR3 nucleotides: TGTGCCAGCAGCGTAGCTACTAGAGGGACCGGGGAGCTGTTTTTT.